Shown below are 32 T cell receptor beta chains from a single sample sequenced in a study of early T cells in non-severe SARS-CoV-2 infection. A single record per CDR3 protein comes from TCRdb applying MiXCR to the 5' RACE reads. This sample has 95,000 to 120,000 distinct CDR3 sequences; about 12% occur once, and the top ten carry less than 3.5%. Sequencing used whole blood. The receptors here all came from an adult who was a healthcare worker with PCR-confirmed SARS-CoV-2 infection or an uninfected control (not recorded which).

The rearrangement links TRBV5-1 to TRBJ1-1; unclear D gene. Germline V lookup: CDR1 SGHRS, CDR2 YFSETQ. V was cut by 3 bases and J by 3 bases, with 12 bases left in between. The CDR3 is made up of 14 amino acids. CDR3 protein: CASSSGGPDTEAFF. In nucleotides, the CDR3 is TGCGCCAGCAGCTCCGGAGGGCCGGACACTGAAGCTTTCTTT.

There are a few counts of this clonotype. The CDR3 loop reads CASSESVISRSPLHF. The CDR3 coding sequence is TGTGCCAGCAGTGAGTCGGTTATATCAAGGTCACCCCTCCACTTT. V is TRBV2 and J is TRBJ1-6; D is unclear. The CDR3 extends over 15 amino acids. V lost 3 bases and J lost 10, with 16 bases in between. CDR1 is SNHLY, CDR2 FYNNEI, per germline. The full variable domain, completed using reference TRBV2 and TRBJ1-6, is EPEVTQTPSHQVTQMGQEVILRCVPISNHLYFYWYRQILGQKVEFLVSFYNNEISEKSEIFDDQFSVERPDGSNFTLKIRSTKLEDSAMYFCASSESVISRSPLHFGNGTRLTVT.

The V gene is TRBV9, the J gene TRBJ2-3; D is perhaps TRBD1 (5 bases). The CDR3 consists of 15 residues. CDR1 and CDR2 (germline): SGDLS, YYNGEE. The ends were cut back, 4 bases at V and 3 bases at J, with 15 bases in the middle. As DNA, the CDR3 is TGTGCCAGCAGCCCTCACCCGACAGAAACAGATACGCAGTATTTT. Its translation: CASSPHPTETDTQYF.

This clonotype showed up many times. This chain connects TRBV19 to TRBJ1-6, with D possibly TRBD1 on 5 matching bases. The length of the CDR3 is 16 residues. Germline-derived CDR1 and CDR2 are LNHDA and SQIVND (reference sequence). Trimming removed 9 bases at V and 0 bases at J, with 15 bases between. The CDR3 reads CASNPARDSYNSPLHF. The CDR3 DNA reads as TGTGCCAGCAACCCGGCCAGGGACTCCTATAATTCACCCCTCCACTTT.

At least ten counts were recorded for this clonotype. The chain is built from TRBV11-2 and TRBJ2-7, with D perhaps matching TRBD2 (5 bases). The CDR3 consists of 14 residues. V lost 3 bases and J lost 0, with 9 bases in between. The germline gives CDR1 SGHAT, CDR2 FQNNGV. CDR3 amino acids: CASSLSGGSYEQYF. The CDR3 bases are TGTGCCAGCAGCTTGAGCGGAGGCTCCTACGAGCAGTACTTC.

This chain uses TRBV2 with TRBJ2-6; D gene ambiguous. V lost 3 bases, J lost 4 bases, and 10 bases lay in between. This CDR3 has 15 residues. Looked up from germline, CDR1 is SNHLY and CDR2 is FYNNEI. CDR3 protein: CASSESQPGANVLTF. CDR3 in DNA: TGTGCCAGCAGTGAGTCCCAGCCCGGGGCCAACGTCCTGACTTTC. Full variable domain (remainder filled in from reference TRBV2 and TRBJ2-6): EPEVTQTPSHQVTQMGQEVILRCVPISNHLYFYWYRQILGQKVEFLVSFYNNEISEKSEIFDDQFSVERPDGSNFTLKIRSTKLEDSAMYFCASSESQPGANVLTFGAGSRLTVL.

The V call is TRBV9, the J call TRBJ1-1; no firm D call. The CDR3 sequence is 13 residues long. The V gene lost 4 bases and the J gene lost 5 bases, with 12 bases spanning the gap. CDR1 and CDR2 from the germline V gene are SGDLS and YYNGEE. CDR3 in DNA: TGTGCCAGCAGCTCAACGGCGGGAACTGAAGCTTTCTTT. This sequence encodes CASSSTAGTEAFF.

This chain joins TRBV5-4 and TRBJ2-5, with D maybe TRBD2 (7 bases). CDR3 size: 15 residues. V was trimmed by 4 bases and J by 5 bases, leaving 18 bases between them. The germline CDR1 and CDR2 sequences are SGHNT and YYREEE (reference sequence). The CDR3 DNA follows: TGTGCCAGCAGCCGCGGGGGCGGGAGTCAGGAGACCCAGTACTTC. It specifies CASSRGGGSQETQYF.

Only a few counts were recorded for this clonotype. The chain employs TRBV3-1 and TRBJ2-3, with D perhaps TRBD1 (6 bases). The CDR3 sequence is 15 residues long. From germline, CDR1 is LGHDT and CDR2 YNNKEL (reference sequence). Trimming pared 7 bases from V and 0 bases from J, leaving 14 bases between. This CDR3 reads CASTGRRGSTDTQYF. CDR3 sequence (DNA): TGTGCCAGCACAGGGAGAAGGGGGAGCACAGATACGCAGTATTTT.

The chain joins TRBV12-3 or TRBV12-4 to TRBJ2-5; D possibly corresponds to TRBD1 (5 bases). The CDR3 has 13 residues. Trimming stripped 3 bases from V and 4 bases from J, with 9 bases between. The DNA of the CDR3 is TGTGCCAGCAGTTTCCTTAGGGGAGAGACCCAGTACTTC. Protein: CASSFLRGETQYF.

This clonotype has more than one count but fewer than ten. The rearrangement uses TRBV9 and TRBJ2-1; 7 nucleotides agree with TRBD2. Germline V CDR1 and CDR2: SGDLS, YYNGEE. V gave up 0 bases and J gave up 1 base; unmatched junction bases: 4. The CDR3 loop spans 16 amino acids. As DNA, the CDR3 is TGTGCCAGCAGCGTAGGTCTAGCGGTATCCTACAATGAGCAGTTCTTC. Its protein product is CASSVGLAVSYNEQFF.

This clonotype was observed many times. The V and J genes are TRBV20-1 and TRBJ2-2; 14 positions match TRBD2. Unmatched junction bases numbered 9, after V lost 1 base and J lost 5 bases. The germline V gene has CDR1 DFQATT and CDR2 SNEGSKA (reference sequence). The CDR3 is 18 residues long. Here the CDR3 reads CSARAGTSGRVETGELFF. In DNA, the CDR3 is TGCAGTGCTAGAGCCGGGACTAGCGGGAGAGTAGAGACCGGGGAGCTGTTTTTT.

This clonotype was observed a single time. Its ends do not fully match the called genes, so a read error is possible. This chain joins TRBV5-1 and TRBJ1-1; D possibly corresponds to TRBD1 (6 bases). In germline, CDR1 is SGHRS, CDR2 YFSETQ. This CDR3 has 14 amino acids. CDR3 sequence reads: CASSLGGRDTEAIF. CDR3 nucleotides: TGCGCCAGCAGCTTAGGGGGAAGGGACACTGAAGCTATCTTT.

This clonotype was observed a few times. The chain links TRBV20-1 to TRBJ1-1, with D perhaps matching TRBD1 (5 bases). The CDR3 length is 14 residues. CDR1 and CDR2 from the germline V gene are DFQATT and SNEGSKA (reference sequence). The V and J ends lost 1 base and 6 bases respectively, with 15 bases between them. CDR3 in amino acids: CSARVARAGPEAFF. DNA of the CDR3: TGCAGTGCTAGAGTGGCCAGGGCGGGCCCTGAAGCTTTCTTT.

This clonotype came up a few times. The CDR3 protein is CASSPLQQGASSYEQYF. The CDR3 nucleotides are TGTGCCAGCTCACCACTTCAACAGGGGGCGTCCTCCTACGAGCAGTACTTC. This chain links TRBV18 with TRBJ2-7; 9 bases align to TRBD1. Germline CDR1 is KGHSH and CDR2 is LQKENI. The CDR3 is 17 amino acids. Trimming cost V 1 base and J 0 bases; bases outside gene matches: 7.

This clonotype showed up just once. This chain links TRBV7-3 with TRBJ2-3, with TRBD2 identical over 9 bases. Trimming cost V 2 bases and J 4 bases; bases outside gene matches: 4. CDR1 and CDR2 from the germline V gene are SGHTA and FQGTGA. This CDR3 is built from 15 residues. CDR3 in DNA: TGTGCCAGCAGCTTAGGCGGGAGGGCCGCAGATACGCAGTATTTT. This gives the protein CASSLGGRAADTQYF.

The chain is built from TRBV21-1 and TRBJ2-7; no DNA check was done on the table's D call, TRBD1. TRBV21-1 counts as a pseudogene. The CDR3 sequence is 15 residues long. The chain's CDR3 is CASSKGQGYPYEQYF. Here the CDR3 DNA reads TGTGCCAGCAGCAAAGGACAGGGCTACCCCTACGAGCAGTACTTC.

The rearrangement links TRBV6-5 to TRBJ2-1, with 7 positions matching TRBD2. The junction had 9 bases not matched to a gene; V was cut back by 6 bases and J by 4 bases. The germline V gene encodes CDR1 MNHEY and CDR2 SVGAGI. This CDR3 has 15 amino acids. The CDR3 protein is CASSPSGAGYNEQFF. The DNA for the CDR3 is TGTGCCAGCAGCCCGAGCGGGGCGGGATACAATGAGCAGTTCTTC.

This clonotype was seen a handful of times. This chain connects TRBV5-6 to TRBJ2-6; tentative D call: TRBD2 (6 bases). V lost 0 bases and J 0 bases, leaving 13 bases between the germline ends. Germline CDR1 and CDR2: SGHDT and YYEEEE. The CDR3 is 18 amino acids. CDR3 loop: CASSLVLRGYSGANVLTF. CDR3 DNA: TGTGCCAGCAGCTTGGTACTCCGGGGGTACTCTGGGGCCAACGTCCTGACTTTC.

This clonotype occurred a few times. The chain carries TRBV7-6 and TRBJ2-3; 8 bases align to TRBD2. Germline assignment: CDR1 SGHVS and CDR2 FNYEAQ. The CDR3 extends over 18 amino acids. After removal of 0 bases from V and 1 base from J, the junction contained 9 bases not matched to a gene. The CDR3 is CASSLASSGLGGTDTQYF. The CDR3 DNA is TGTGCCAGCAGCTTAGCCTCCTCGGGACTAGGCGGCACAGATACGCAGTATTTT.

This clonotype came up many times. The chain has TRBV20-1 and TRBJ2-3; 11 bases fit TRBD2. This CDR3 contains 18 residues. V trimming: 0 bases; J trimming: 2 bases; junction bases outside the gene matches: 10. The germline gives CDR1 DFQATT, CDR2 SNEGSKA (reference sequence). CDR3 loop: CSARDPETSGIFTDTQYF. The CDR3 DNA sequence: TGCAGTGCTAGAGATCCGGAGACTAGCGGGATTTTCACAGATACGCAGTATTTT.

Ten or more counts support this clonotype. The rearrangement joins TRBV2 to TRBJ1-5; D possibly corresponds to TRBD1 (6 bases). Germline V lookup: CDR1 SNHLY, CDR2 FYNNEI. V shed 2 bases and J shed 6 bases, with 14 bases lying between them. This CDR3 spans 15 amino acids. CDR3 bases: TGTGCCAGCAGTGAATCGGGCCAGGGGACTCAGCCCCAGCATTTT. This gives the protein CASSESGQGTQPQHF.

This clonotype was detected only a few times. The chain links TRBV3-1 to TRBJ2-1; D perhaps matches TRBD2 (6 bases). With 1 base removed from V and 10 bases from J, the gap between germline ends came to 8 bases. The length of the CDR3 is 12 residues. The germline CDR1 and CDR2 sequences are LGHDT and YNNKEL (reference sequence). Here the CDR3 DNA reads TGTGCCAGCAGCCAAGCAGCGGGCGAGCAGTTCTTC. Translated, it gives CASSQAAGEQFF.

This clonotype was seen a few times. The chain couples TRBV7-2 to TRBJ2-7; 8 bases match TRBD1. Trimming cost V 4 bases and J 4 bases; bases outside gene matches: 3. The CDR3 consists of 13 residues. Germline lookup yields CDR1 SGHTA and CDR2 FQGNSA. CDR3 sequence reads: CASSSRDRYEQYF. For the CDR3, the DNA is TGTGCCAGCAGCTCCCGGGACAGGTACGAGCAGTACTTC.

V is TRBV18 and J is TRBJ2-1, with TRBD1 identical over 7 bases. Unmatched junction bases numbered 7, after V lost 4 bases and J lost 1 base. This CDR3 contains 16 residues. The germline V gene has CDR1 KGHSH and CDR2 LQKENI. The CDR3 is CASSRMGQRSYNEQFF. The CDR3 bases are TGTGCCAGCTCACGGATGGGACAGAGATCCTACAATGAGCAGTTCTTC.

This clonotype occurred a few times. The chain couples TRBV7-2 to TRBJ2-2; D tentatively fits TRBD1 or TRBD2 (6 bases each). From germline, CDR1 is SGHTA and CDR2 FQGNSA. V was trimmed by 1 base and J by 4 bases, leaving 10 bases between them. This CDR3 is 15 amino acids long. In nucleotides, the CDR3 is TGTGCCAGCAGCTTAGAACGGGGGCGCACCGGGGAGCTGTTTTTT. Translated, it gives CASSLERGRTGELFF.

The sample holds many counts of this clonotype. V gene TRBV20-1 combines with J gene TRBJ2-7; D could derive from TRBD1 or TRBD2 (6 bases each). The CDR3 extends over 12 amino acids. V lost 0 bases to trimming and J lost 11 bases, with 14 bases between them. Germline CDR1 and CDR2: DFQATT and SNEGSKA (reference sequence). CDR3 residues: CSARDQGGLKYF. The DNA for the CDR3 is TGCAGTGCTAGAGATCAAGGGGGGCTGAAGTACTTC.

The chain combines TRBV25-1 with TRBJ1-4; D is perhaps TRBD1 (5 bases). This CDR3 contains 15 residues. From germline, CDR1 is MGHDK and CDR2 SYGVNS. V dropped 3 bases and J dropped 8 bases, with 16 bases sitting between them. The CDR3 sequence: CASSDPAVRGEKLFF. For the CDR3, the DNA is TGTGCCAGCAGTGACCCGGCAGTGCGGGGGGAAAAACTGTTTTTT.

With respect to this clonotype: The missing conserved phenylalanine or tryptophan at the end of this CDR3 makes a read error likely. The chain links TRBV7-2 to TRBJ2-1; no reliable D call. The germline V gene has CDR1 SGHTA and CDR2 FQGNSA. The CDR3 covers 16 residues. V lost 2 bases to trimming and J lost 3 bases, with 14 bases between them. The CDR3 region has the DNA TGTGCCAGCAGCTTACGCCGTCTAGTCGTCTACAATGAGCAGTTCTCC. Protein sequence: CASSLRRLVVYNEQFS.

This clonotype has a handful of counts. The gene calls are TRBV3-1 and TRBJ2-5, with D unclear. The ends were cut back, 0 bases at V and 1 base at J, with 9 bases in the middle. Germline V gives CDR1 LGHDT, CDR2 YNNKEL (reference sequence). The CDR3 runs 15 residues. CDR3 in amino acids: CASSQDSARQETQYF. CDR3 coding DNA: TGTGCCAGCAGCCAAGATTCGGCCCGCCAAGAGACCCAGTACTTC.

This clonotype has more than one count but fewer than ten. The chain carries TRBV12-3 or TRBV12-4 and TRBJ1-2; D is undetermined. The CDR3 has 12 residues. V lost 5 bases and J 8 bases, leaving 12 bases between the germline ends. The CDR3 nucleotides read TGTGCCAGCAGTCTGGACCCGGGAGGCTACACCTTC. Residues: CASSLDPGGYTF.

The V call is TRBV5-1, the J call TRBJ2-7; no clear D gene. The CDR3 runs to 15 residues. Trimming took 2 bases from V and 4 from J, leaving 16 bases between them. Looked up from germline, CDR1 is SGHRS and CDR2 is YFSETQ. The DNA of the CDR3 is TGCGCCAGCAGCTTTTCTCCGACTCAACCATACGAGCAGTACTTC. Residues: CASSFSPTQPYEQYF. The variable domain in full, completed from reference TRBV5-1 and TRBJ2-7, reads KAGVTQTPRYLIKTRGQQVTLSCSPISGHRSVSWYQQTPGQGLQFLFEYFSETQRNKGNFPGRFSGRQFSNSRSEMNVSTLELGDSALYLCASSFSPTQPYEQYFGPGTRLTVT.